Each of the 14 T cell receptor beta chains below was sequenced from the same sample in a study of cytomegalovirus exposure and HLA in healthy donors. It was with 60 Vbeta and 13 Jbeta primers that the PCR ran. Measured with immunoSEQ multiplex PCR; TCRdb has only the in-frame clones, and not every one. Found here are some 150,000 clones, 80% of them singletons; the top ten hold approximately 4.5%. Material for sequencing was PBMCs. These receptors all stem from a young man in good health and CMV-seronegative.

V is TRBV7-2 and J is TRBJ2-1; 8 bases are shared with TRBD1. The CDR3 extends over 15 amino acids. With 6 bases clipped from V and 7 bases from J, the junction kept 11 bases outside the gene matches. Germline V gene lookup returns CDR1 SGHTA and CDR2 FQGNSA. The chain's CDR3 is CASSSRDRGGNEQFF. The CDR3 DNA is TGTGCCAGCAGTAGTAGAGACAGGGGCGGGAATGAGCAGTTCTTC.

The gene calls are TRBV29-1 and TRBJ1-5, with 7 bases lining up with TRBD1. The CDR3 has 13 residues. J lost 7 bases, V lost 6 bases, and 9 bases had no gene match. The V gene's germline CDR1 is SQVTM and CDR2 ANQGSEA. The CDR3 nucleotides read TGCAGCGTAGGAGGGACAGAAAGACAGCCCCAGCATTTT. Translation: CSVGGTERQPQHF.

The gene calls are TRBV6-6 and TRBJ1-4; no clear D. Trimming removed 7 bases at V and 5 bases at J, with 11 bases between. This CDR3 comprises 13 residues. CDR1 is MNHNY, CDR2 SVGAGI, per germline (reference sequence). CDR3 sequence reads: CASTHGPNEKLFF. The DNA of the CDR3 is TGTGCCAGCACCCATGGCCCGAATGAAAAACTGTTTTTT.

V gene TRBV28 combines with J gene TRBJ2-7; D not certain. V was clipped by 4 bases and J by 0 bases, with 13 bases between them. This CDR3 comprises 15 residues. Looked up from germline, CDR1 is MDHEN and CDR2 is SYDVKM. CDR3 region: CASSSPRSSSYEQYF. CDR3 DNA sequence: TGTGCCAGCAGTTCACCCAGGTCCAGCTCCTACGAGCAGTACTTC.

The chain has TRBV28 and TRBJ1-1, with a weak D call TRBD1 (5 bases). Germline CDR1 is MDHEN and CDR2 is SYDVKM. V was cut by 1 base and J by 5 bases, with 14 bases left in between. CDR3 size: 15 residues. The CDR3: CASSLSPGGETEAFF. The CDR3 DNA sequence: TGTGCCAGCAGTTTATCCCCGGGGGGAGAGACTGAAGCTTTCTTT.

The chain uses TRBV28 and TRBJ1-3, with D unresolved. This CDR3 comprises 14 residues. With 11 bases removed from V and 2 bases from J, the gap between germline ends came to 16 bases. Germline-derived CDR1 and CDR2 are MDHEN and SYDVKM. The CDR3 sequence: CAAAGEAAGNTIYF. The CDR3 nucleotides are TGTGCCGCTGCGGGAGAGGCTGCTGGAAACACCATATATTTT. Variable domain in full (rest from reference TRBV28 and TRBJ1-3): DVKVTQSSRYLVKRTGEKVFLECVQDMDHENMFWYRQDPGLGLRLIYFSYDVKMKEKGDIPEGYSVSREKKERFSLILESASTNQTSMYLCAAAGEAAGNTIYFGEGSWLTVV.

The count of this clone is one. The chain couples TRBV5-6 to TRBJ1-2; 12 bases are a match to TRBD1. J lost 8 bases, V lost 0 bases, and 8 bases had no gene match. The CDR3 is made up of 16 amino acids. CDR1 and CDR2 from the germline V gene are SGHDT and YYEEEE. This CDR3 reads CASSLGYRDRGRGYTF. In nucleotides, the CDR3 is TGTGCCAGCAGCTTGGGGTATAGGGACAGGGGGCGAGGCTACACCTTC.

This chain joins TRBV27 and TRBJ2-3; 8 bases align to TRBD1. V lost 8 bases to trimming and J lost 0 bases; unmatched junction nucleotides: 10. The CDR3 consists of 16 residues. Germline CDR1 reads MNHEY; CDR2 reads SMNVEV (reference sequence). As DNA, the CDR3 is TGTGCCAGCGGGAAACGGACAGGGCCGAGCACAGATACGCAGTATTTT. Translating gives CASGKRTGPSTDTQYF.

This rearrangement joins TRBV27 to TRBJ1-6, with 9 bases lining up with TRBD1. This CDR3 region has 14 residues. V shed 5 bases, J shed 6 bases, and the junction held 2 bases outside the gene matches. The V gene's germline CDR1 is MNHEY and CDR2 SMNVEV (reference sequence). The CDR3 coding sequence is TGTGCCAGCAGTAACAGGGGGCCTAATTCACCCCTCCACTTT. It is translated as CASSNRGPNSPLHF.

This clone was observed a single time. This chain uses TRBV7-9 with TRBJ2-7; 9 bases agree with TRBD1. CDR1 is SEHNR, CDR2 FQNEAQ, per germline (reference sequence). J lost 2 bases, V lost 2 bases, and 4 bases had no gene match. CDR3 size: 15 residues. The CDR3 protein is CASSLRGQGTYEQYF. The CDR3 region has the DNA TGTGCCAGCAGCTTAAGGGGACAGGGTACCTACGAGCAGTACTTC.

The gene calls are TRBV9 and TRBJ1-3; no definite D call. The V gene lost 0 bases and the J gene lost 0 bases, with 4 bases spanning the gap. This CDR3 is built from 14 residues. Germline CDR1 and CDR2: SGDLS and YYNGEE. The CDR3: CASSVVASGNTIYF. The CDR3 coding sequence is TGTGCCAGCAGCGTAGTAGCCTCTGGAAACACCATATATTTT.

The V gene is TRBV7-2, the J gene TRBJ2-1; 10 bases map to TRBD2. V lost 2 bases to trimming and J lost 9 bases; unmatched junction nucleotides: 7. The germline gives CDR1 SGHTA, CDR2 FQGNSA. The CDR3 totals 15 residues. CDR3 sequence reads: CASSLTLAGVGEQFF. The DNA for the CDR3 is TGTGCCAGCAGCTTAACCCTAGCGGGGGTTGGTGAGCAGTTCTTC.

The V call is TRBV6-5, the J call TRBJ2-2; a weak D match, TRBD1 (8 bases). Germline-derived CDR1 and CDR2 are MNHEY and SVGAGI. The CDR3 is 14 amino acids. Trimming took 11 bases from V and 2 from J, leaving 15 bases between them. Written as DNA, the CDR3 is TGTGCCGCTAACAGGGGGGGTAACACCGGGGAGCTGTTTTTT. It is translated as CAANRGGNTGELFF.

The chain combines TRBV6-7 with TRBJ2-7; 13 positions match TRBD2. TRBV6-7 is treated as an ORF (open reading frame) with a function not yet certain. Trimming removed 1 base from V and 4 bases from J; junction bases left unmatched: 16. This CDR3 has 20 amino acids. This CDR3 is CASSYWGLAGFYSGLYEQYF. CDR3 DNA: TGTGCCAGCAGTTACTGGGGACTAGCGGGGTTCTATTCTGGCCTGTACGAGCAGTACTTC.